Below, one TCR beta chain is given with its context. This sample is drawn from a study of blood T cell repertoires in COVID-19. Study at large: Acute and convalescent COVID-19 specimens originated in the United States, Italy and Spain. Sources were T cells, B-cell-depleted T cells, or PBMCs; the material itself was cDNA or gDNA.

V shed 2 bases and J shed 2 bases, with 16 bases lying between them. The germline gives CDR1 MGHRA, CDR2 YSYEKL. The CDR3 has 16 amino acids. Authors' data handling: By means of reference gene primer amplification, nucleated cell counts were estimated. Here immunoSEQ multiplex PCR was the method, and the copy in TCRdb shows in-frame clones only, minus some. From that table come the V and J calls and clone size; the DNA was used to work out D and trimming. The table lists about 40,000 clones, around 83% of them singletons, with roughly 2.6% in the top ten. Sequenced material: peripheral blood. The clonotype was recovered from a woman aged 60-75 years with acute or convalescent COVID-19. The chain joins TRBV4-1 to TRBJ2-7; possible D gene TRBD1, 6 bases. The CDR3 region is CASSQLDLGQTYEQYF. The CDR3 DNA follows: TGCGCCAGCAGCCAACTCGATCTAGGACAGACCTACGAGCAGTACTTC.